The clone carrying this T cell receptor beta chain came up a few times. This sample was taken from a study of blood T cells in healthy people across ages. The CDR3 covers 12 residues. The V gene lost 6 bases and the J gene lost 8 bases, with 13 bases spanning the gap. Germline lookup yields CDR1 MDHEN and CDR2 SYDVKM. A sample-barcoded 5' primer and a J-beta primer mix were used in a second PCR of about 7 to 12 cycles. TCRdb ran MiXCR on the 5' RACE reads and lists one entry per CDR3 protein. The data hold about 930,000 distinct CDR3 sequences, with about 29% observed a single time. A further study also used this sample, focusing on T cells of mothers and their children. As that report states: The yield was over 8.5 million TCR beta CDR3 reads from each mother and a few million from each child. A slight, non-significant increase in overlap was found for related mother-child pairs relative to unrelated pairs.

The specimen was blood. This chain uses TRBV28 with TRBJ1-2; possible D gene TRBD1, 6 bases. The source of this sequence is a woman between 40 and 50 years old in good health. The CDR3 is CASREQGRGYTF. CDR3 nucleotide sequence: TGTGCCAGCAGGGAACAGGGACGAGGCTACACCTTC.